Below, one T cell receptor (beta chain) is given with its context. This sample stems from a study of OX40 agonist ivuxolimab in advanced cancers. Libraries were prepared by immunoSEQ multiplex PCR; TCRdb keeps only in-frame clonotypes and omits some of them. The sample lists over 95,000 clones; about 87% were seen once. Germline assignment: CDR1 MNHEY and CDR2 SVGAGI. The CDR3 has 13 residues. The V and J ends lost 6 bases and 9 bases respectively, with 15 bases between them. This TCR was sampled from an adult with an advanced solid tumor such as melanoma, head and neck, liver or kidney cancer. This specimen was CD4+ or CD8+ T cells sorted from blood, taken in a trial of the OX40 agonist ivuxolimab. The J gene is TRBJ1-5, the V gene TRBV6-5; D uncertain. The CDR3 loop reads CASSPGVLGPQHF. The CDR3 nucleotides read TGTGCCAGCAGCCCAGGAGTCTTAGGGCCCCAGCATTTT.